Below are 4 T cell receptor beta chains sequenced from a single sample in a study of T cell clonotyping in hematopoietic cell transplantation. Clones were read by immunoSEQ multiplex PCR, and TCRdb kept only the in-frame ones, dropping some. Here the sample spans 25,000 to 30,000 clones, about 80% being singletons. Time point given: recipient sample about 28 days before transplant, after cytoreduction. The source material was peripheral blood mononuclear cells, sampled before stem cell transplant. All receptors come from a woman aged 25-40 years with chronic myeloid leukemia. Some clones in this sample may be carry-over from other donors' samples.

This chain connects TRBV5-6 to TRBJ2-5; 14 positions match TRBD2. This CDR3 comprises 17 residues. Unmatched junction bases numbered 4, after V lost 3 bases and J lost 0 bases. CDR1 SGHDT and CDR2 YYEEEE come from the germline V gene. CDR3 sequence: CASSWGTSGGYQETQYF. The CDR3 nucleotides read TGTGCCAGCAGCTGGGGGACTAGCGGGGGATACCAAGAGACCCAGTACTTC.

This clone was seen only once. This rearrangement joins TRBV9 to TRBJ2-3, with 15 bases identical to TRBD2. This CDR3 comprises 18 residues. Germline CDR1 SGDLS, CDR2 YYNGEE. J gave up 3 bases and V 8 bases, and 13 bases lay outside the gene matches. CDR3 nucleotide sequence: TGTGCCAGTTCGGGACTAGCGGGGGGAAGCGTAGGGACAGATACGCAGTATTTT. It translates to CASSGLAGGSVGTDTQYF.

The chain is built from TRBV5-4 and TRBJ2-7, with no clear D. The germline CDR1 and CDR2 sequences are SGHNT and YYREEE (reference sequence). V lost 2 bases and J 5 bases, leaving 11 bases between the germline ends. CDR3 size: 13 residues. The CDR3 nucleotides read TGTGCCAGCAGCTTTCAGGAAACTCACGAGCAGTACTTC. Translated: CASSFQETHEQYF.

This chain links TRBV11-2 with TRBJ2-3, with TRBD2 matching over 9 bases. The CDR3 has 17 residues. Germline lookup yields CDR1 SGHAT and CDR2 FQNNGV. Trimming at V came to 2 bases and at J to 7 bases, leaving 13 bases not matched to a gene. The CDR3 is CASSLLRGRGGVHTQYF. Here the CDR3 DNA reads TGTGCCAGCAGCTTACTCCGGGGGCGGGGGGGCGTGCATACGCAGTATTTT.